The sequence of this T cell receptor (beta chain) was determined in a study of CD8 T cells in ankylosing spondylitis. TCRdb fed the 5' RACE reads into MiXCR, producing one record per CDR3 protein. The repertoire holds 270,000 or so distinct CDR3 sequences, with roughly 18% as singletons. Trimming took off 7 bases at V and 8 bases at J, with 18 bases between the two ends. Germline CDR1 is MNHEY and CDR2 is SVGEGT. This CDR3 spans 14 amino acids. The chain recombines TRBV6-2 or TRBV6-3 with TRBJ2-1, with D unclear. This clonotype was obtained from a male donor with ankylosing spondylitis or in good health (not recorded which). Material for sequencing was blood, either unsorted or a sorted T cell fraction (not recorded which). The CDR3 region has the DNA TGTGCCAGCATAAGGCCAACAATTATCTATGAGCAGTTCTTC. Translation: CASIRPTIIYEQFF.